Listed below are T cell receptor beta chains from one sample, sequenced in a study of human T cells and chemical hapten exposure. TCRdb fed the RACE reads into MiXCR, producing one record per CDR3 protein. The repertoire holds around 380,000 distinct CDR3 sequences, 4.8% seen once, with under 3% in the top ten. The specimen comprised whole blood, sampled in connection with sensitization to the hapten diphenylcyclopropenone (DPC). Receptor source: a woman aged 45 to 65 with alopecia areata. Some clones in this sample may be carry-over from other donors' samples. Each CDR3 is given with its conserved first and last residue. The order of the fields is CDR3 protein, CDR3 DNA, clone size, V gene, D gene, J gene. D genes are given only for firm matches. The size field is filled for only some rows; it gives once, few, many or a size class.

CDR3 protein: CASSAVTESFSEPLHF; CDR3 DNA: TGCGCCAGCAGCGCCGTGACAGAGAGCTTTTCCGAGCCCCTCCACTTT; clone size: .; V gene: TRBV5-1; D gene: .; J gene: TRBJ1-6
CDR3 protein: CSARDRGSGTDTQYF; CDR3 DNA: TGCAGTGCTAGAGATCGGGGTAGCGGCACAGATACGCAGTATTTT; clone size: few; V gene: TRBV20-1; D gene: .; J gene: TRBJ2-3
CDR3 protein: CASSRASTRTEAFF; CDR3 DNA: TGTGCCAGCAGCCGGGCTTCTACGAGGACTGAAGCTTTCTTT; clone size: .; V gene: TRBV3-1; D gene: .; J gene: TRBJ1-1
CDR3 protein: CASSLVDPGGRISYNEQFF; CDR3 DNA: TGTGCCAGCAGCTTAGTAGATCCGGGGGGGCGGATTTCCTACAATGAGCAGTTCTTC; clone size: many; V gene: TRBV7-2; D gene: TRBD2; J gene: TRBJ2-1
CDR3 protein: CSARTREQFF; CDR3 DNA: TGCAGTGCCAGGACTAGAGAGCAGTTCTTC; clone size: .; V gene: TRBV20-1; D gene: TRBD2; J gene: TRBJ2-1
CDR3 protein: CASSYTPGAGDTQYF; CDR3 DNA: TGTGCCAGCAGTTACACGCCGGGGGCCGGAGATACGCAGTATTTT; clone size: few; V gene: TRBV6-5; D gene: .; J gene: TRBJ2-3
CDR3 protein: CASSEARGAEQFF; CDR3 DNA: TGTGCCAGCAGTGAAGCGAGGGGGGCTGAGCAGTTCTTC; clone size: many; V gene: TRBV2; D gene: .; J gene: TRBJ2-1
CDR3 protein: CASSQVGQGQFF; CDR3 DNA: TGCGCCAGCAGCCAAGTGGGACAGGGGCAGTTCTTC; clone size: many; V gene: TRBV4-1; D gene: TRBD1; J gene: TRBJ2-1
CDR3 protein: CASSLEYRRPNSYNEQFF; CDR3 DNA: TGTGCCAGCAGCTTAGAATATCGTCGGCCCAACTCCTACAATGAGCAGTTCTTC; clone size: few; V gene: TRBV13; D gene: .; J gene: TRBJ2-1
CDR3 protein: CASSGGTAANYGYTF; CDR3 DNA: TGTGCCAGCAGTGGAGGGACAGCAGCTAACTATGGCTACACCTTC; clone size: many; V gene: TRBV5-6; D gene: TRBD1; J gene: TRBJ1-2
CDR3 protein: CASSRGQGAITDTQYF; CDR3 DNA: TGTGCCAGCAGTCGCGGACAGGGGGCTATCACAGATACGCAGTATTTT; clone size: few; V gene: TRBV6-5; D gene: TRBD1; J gene: TRBJ2-3
CDR3 protein: CASSSPWGTSGSITGELFF; CDR3 DNA: TGTGCCAGCAGTTCTCCTTGGGGGACTAGCGGGAGTATCACCGGGGAGCTGTTTTTT; clone size: many; V gene: TRBV28; D gene: TRBD2; J gene: TRBJ2-2
CDR3 protein: CASSPPVTGIEAFF; CDR3 DNA: TGTGCCAGCTCACCACCGGTCACGGGGATTGAAGCTTTCTTT; clone size: few; V gene: TRBV18; D gene: .; J gene: TRBJ1-1
CDR3 protein: CASSWGSDYEQYF; CDR3 DNA: TGTGCCAGCAGCTGGGGCTCCGACTACGAGCAGTACTTC; clone size: .; V gene: TRBV5-6; D gene: .; J gene: TRBJ2-7
CDR3 protein: CANRQAPHETQYF; CDR3 DNA: TGTGCCAACCGACAGGCGCCACACGAGACCCAGTACTTC; clone size: few; V gene: TRBV2; D gene: .; J gene: TRBJ2-5
CDR3 protein: CASSSPGQGYDNQPQHF; CDR3 DNA: TGTGCCAGCAGTTCGCCGGGACAGGGGTACGACAATCAGCCCCAGCATTTT; clone size: many; V gene: TRBV12-3/TRBV12-4; D gene: TRBD1; J gene: TRBJ1-5
CDR3 protein: CASSLFAGSNQPQHF; CDR3 DNA: TGTGCCAGCAGTTTATTTGCCGGTTCCAATCAGCCCCAGCATTTT; clone size: few; V gene: TRBV27; D gene: .; J gene: TRBJ1-5
CDR3 protein: CASSRSGGALDTQYF; CDR3 DNA: TGTGCCAGCAGCCGCAGCGGGGGGGCGTTAGATACGCAGTATTTT; clone size: many; V gene: TRBV7-2; D gene: TRBD2; J gene: TRBJ2-3
CDR3 protein: CASSGEENQPQHF; CDR3 DNA: TGTGCCAGCAGCGGAGAGGAAAATCAGCCCCAGCATTTT; clone size: few; V gene: TRBV12-3/TRBV12-4; D gene: .; J gene: TRBJ1-5
CDR3 protein: CASSRDREVTDTQYF; CDR3 DNA: TGTGCCAGCAGCCGCGACAGGGAGGTCACAGATACGCAGTATTTT; clone size: .; V gene: TRBV6-2/TRBV6-3; D gene: .; J gene: TRBJ2-3
CDR3 protein: CASSQVAGGDTGELFF; CDR3 DNA: TGTGCCAGCAGCCAAGTAGCGGGGGGCGACACCGGGGAGCTGTTTTTT; clone size: .; V gene: TRBV4-2; D gene: TRBD2; J gene: TRBJ2-2
CDR3 protein: CASSPTSGRSETQYF; CDR3 DNA: TGTGCCAGCAGCCCCACTAGCGGGAGGTCCGAGACCCAGTACTTC; clone size: .; V gene: TRBV5-4; D gene: TRBD2; J gene: TRBJ2-5
CDR3 protein: CASSPSTGGPSSQYGYTF; CDR3 DNA: TGTGCCAGCAGCCCTTCGACAGGGGGCCCTTCTTCCCAATATGGCTACACCTTC; clone size: .; V gene: TRBV9; D gene: TRBD1; J gene: TRBJ1-2
CDR3 protein: CASASVRTGAHEQYF; CDR3 DNA: TGTGCCAGCGCATCCGTCCGGACAGGGGCCCACGAGCAGTACTTC; clone size: many; V gene: TRBV7-9; D gene: TRBD1; J gene: TRBJ2-7
CDR3 protein: CSASTRVSYEQYF; CDR3 DNA: TGCAGTGCTAGTACCAGGGTCTCCTACGAGCAGTACTTC; clone size: few; V gene: TRBV20-1; D gene: .; J gene: TRBJ2-7
CDR3 protein: CASSLVVARETQYF; CDR3 DNA: TGTGCCAGCAGTTTAGTCGTAGCGCGGGAGACCCAGTACTTC; clone size: many; V gene: TRBV28; D gene: .; J gene: TRBJ2-5
CDR3 protein: CASSRRRTDTQYF; CDR3 DNA: TGTGCCAGCAGCCGGAGGCGCACAGATACGCAGTATTTT; clone size: .; V gene: TRBV3-1; D gene: .; J gene: TRBJ2-3
CDR3 protein: CASSSSLRLASSTDTQYF; CDR3 DNA: TGTGCCAGCAGCTCAAGCCTTCGCCTAGCGTCTAGCACAGATACGCAGTATTTT; clone size: many; V gene: TRBV9; D gene: .; J gene: TRBJ2-3
CDR3 protein: CASSDRRRETQYF; CDR3 DNA: TGTGCCAGCAGTGATCGGAGACGGGAGACCCAGTACTTC; clone size: few; V gene: TRBV2; D gene: .; J gene: TRBJ2-5
CDR3 protein: CASSFPAVTNYGYTF; CDR3 DNA: TGTGCCAGCAGCTTTCCGGCAGTGACTAACTATGGCTACACCTTC; clone size: .; V gene: TRBV7-9; D gene: .; J gene: TRBJ1-2
CDR3 protein: CASSQDGPMDIQYF; CDR3 DNA: TGCGCCAGCAGCCAAGATGGGCCAATGGACATTCAGTACTTC; clone size: once; V gene: TRBV4-3; D gene: .; J gene: TRBJ2-4
CDR3 protein: CASSFKLGLYEQYF; CDR3 DNA: TGTGCCAGCAGTTTTAAACTAGGTCTCTACGAGCAGTACTTC; clone size: many; V gene: TRBV12-3/TRBV12-4; D gene: .; J gene: TRBJ2-7
CDR3 protein: CASGPAGTDTQYF; CDR3 DNA: TGTGCCAGCGGGCCAGCTGGCACAGATACGCAGTATTTT; clone size: .; V gene: TRBV7-7; D gene: .; J gene: TRBJ2-3
CDR3 protein: CSTVGEGSKNIQYF; CDR3 DNA: TGCAGTACCGTGGGTGAGGGTAGCAAAAACATTCAGTACTTC; clone size: few; V gene: TRBV20-1; D gene: .; J gene: TRBJ2-4
CDR3 protein: CASRSDILNTEAFF; CDR3 DNA: TGTGCCAGCAGATCGGACATACTGAACACTGAAGCTTTCTTT; clone size: many; V gene: TRBV6-2/TRBV6-3; D gene: .; J gene: TRBJ1-1